These 3 T cell receptor beta chains originate from one sample sequenced in a study of blood T cell repertoires in COVID-19 (dated by TCRdb to about 2020). Libraries were constructed by the immunoSEQ multiplex PCR assay. TCRdb re-hosts the immuneACCESS table, in-frame sequences only. Its copies lack some clones; in the studies checked, an unresolved V gene accounts for under half of them, and the cause for the rest is not known. Recorded for this sample are around 150,000 clones; roughly 80% of them occurred a single time. Of the sample, approximately 11% falls within the top ten clones. Material for sequencing was peripheral blood. These receptors were taken from a man between 60 and 75 years old who had recovered from COVID-19.

J is TRBJ2-1 and V is TRBV5-8, with TRBD2 as a possible D gene (6 bases). Between the trimmed V and J ends, which lost 3 bases and 13 bases, there was a span of 14 bases. The germline V gene encodes CDR1 SGHTS and CDR2 YDEGEE. The CDR3 is 12 residues long. CDR3 residues: CASSSSVHGQFF. CDR3 bases: TGTGCCAGCAGCTCTAGCGTCCATGGCCAGTTCTTC.

The chain uses TRBV10-3 and TRBJ2-7; 7 bases align to TRBD1. J lost 6 bases, V lost 2 bases, and 7 bases had no gene match. CDR1 and CDR2 from the germline V gene are ENHRY and SYGVKD. The CDR3 covers 14 residues. The CDR3 region has the DNA TGTGCCATCAGTGAGGACAGGGTAGGACGCGAGCAGTACTTC. Residues: CAISEDRVGREQYF.

The chain uses TRBV6-2 or TRBV6-3 and TRBJ1-1; the D gene is possibly TRBD1 (6 bases). The CDR3 runs 15 residues. V lost 0 bases and J 5 bases, leaving 13 bases between the germline ends. CDR1 and CDR2 (germline): MNHEY, SVGEGT. For the CDR3, the DNA is TGTGCCAGCAGTTACTCCCAGCAGGGGAAGACTGAAGCTTTCTTT. Translating gives CASSYSQQGKTEAFF.